These 8 T cell receptor beta chains share one sample of origin, sequenced in a study of shared clonotypes between healthy human individuals. The repertoire was sequenced with immunoSEQ multiplex PCR; TCRdb's copy has only in-frame clones and lacks some. The sample yields 300,000 or so clones, 74% seen once. The specimen was memory CD4+ T cells sorted from blood. The subset: CD45RA-negative fraction. These receptor sequences come from a young man in good health.

The rearrangement joins TRBV5-4 to TRBJ2-5; 8 nucleotides align to TRBD1. CDR1 and CDR2 from the germline V gene are SGHNT and YYREEE (reference sequence). V dropped 4 bases and J dropped 2; count of bases not matched to a gene: 4. The CDR3 length is 14 residues. CDR3 protein: CASSRTGRQETQYF. The CDR3 DNA is TGTGCCAGCAGCCGGACAGGGCGGCAAGAGACCCAGTACTTC.

The V and J genes are TRBV18 and TRBJ2-2; D not certain. V was trimmed by 0 bases and J by 5 bases, leaving 4 bases between them. CDR1 and CDR2 from the germline V gene are KGHSH and LQKENI. This CDR3 is built from 13 residues. CDR3 DNA: TGTGCCAGCTCACCACCGCGGACCGGGGAGCTGTTTTTT. Its protein is CASSPPRTGELFF.

This clone was counted between two and nine times. The chain employs TRBV6-1 and TRBJ2-7; no firm D call. Per germline, CDR1 MNHNS and CDR2 SASEGT. Trimming took 0 bases from V and 3 from J, leaving 9 bases between them. This CDR3 has 14 amino acids. CDR3 loop: CASSEALDLYEQYF. Written as DNA, the CDR3 is TGTGCCAGCAGTGAAGCACTTGACCTCTACGAGCAGTACTTC.

The gene calls are TRBV7-9 and TRBJ2-1; D may be TRBD1 or TRBD2 (5 bases each). Deletions cut 1 base from V and 4 bases from J, with 14 bases between. The CDR3 spans 16 residues. The germline V gene encodes CDR1 SEHNR and CDR2 FQNEAQ (reference sequence). In nucleotides, the CDR3 is TGTGCCAGCAGCTTAGGGGACCCGCTGCAATACAATGAGCAGTTCTTC. Amino acid sequence: CASSLGDPLQYNEQFF.

This clone was recorded a few times. The chain links TRBV5-1 to TRBJ2-7; D is unresolved. This CDR3 region has 14 residues. Germline-derived CDR1 and CDR2 are SGHRS and YFSETQ. Trimming pared 3 bases from V and 6 bases from J, leaving 16 bases between. The CDR3 region is CASSSDPGVAEQYF. The CDR3, as DNA: TGCGCCAGCAGCTCGGACCCCGGAGTCGCCGAGCAGTACTTC.

On this clone: The junction differs from germline at one of its ends, possibly a read error. At the DNA level, this CDR3 is encoded by other sequences in the same sample as well. This sequence joins TRBV4-3 and TRBJ1-1; weak D call: TRBD1 (5 bases). CDR1 and CDR2 from the germline V gene are LGHNA and YSLEER. CDR3 length: 15 amino acids. The CDR3 loop is CASSLLTGPKGEAFF. DNA for the CDR3: TGCGCCAGTAGCCTTCTTACCGGACCGAAAGGGGAGGCTTTCTTT.

The chain combines TRBV2 with TRBJ2-1, with TRBD2 matching 8 bases. This CDR3 is built from 11 residues. V lost 6 bases to trimming and J lost 9 bases; unmatched junction nucleotides: 1. CDR1 is SNHLY and CDR2 is FYNNEI in the germline V gene. The CDR3 DNA reads as TGTGCCAGCAGCCGGGGGGGTGAGCAGTTCTTC. It codes for CASSRGGEQFF.

In this sample, this clone turned up many times. The rearrangement joins TRBV7-2 to TRBJ1-5, with D perhaps matching TRBD1 (5 bases). V lost 4 bases and J lost 1, with 11 bases in between. This CDR3 region has 15 residues. Germline CDR1 reads SGHTA; CDR2 reads FQGNSA. CDR3 bases: TGTGCCAGCAGCTCTTGGGGGTCAAGCAATCAGCCCCAGCATTTT. It yields the protein CASSSWGSSNQPQHF.